A single sample is the source of the 19 T cell receptor beta chains below, sequenced in a study of CD8+ T cells in alopecia areata. Sequencing templates came from extracted RNA that was reverse transcribed into cDNA. Measured with immunoSEQ multiplex PCR; TCRdb has only the in-frame clones, and not every one. The table records 150,000 to 200,000 clones, roughly 60% of them present only once. As for treatment: oral pan-JAK inhibitor, 5-10 mg twice daily. Here the sequenced sample was CD4+ T cells sorted from blood, taken at week 24, from a patient treated with tofacitinib. All receptors derive from a human donor with alopecia areata.

The chain employs TRBV5-6 and TRBJ1-6, with a tentative D call TRBD1 (6 bases). Germline V gives CDR1 SGHDT, CDR2 YYEEEE. This CDR3 region has 17 residues. The V and J ends lost 4 bases and 0 bases respectively, with 14 bases between them. The CDR3 sequence is CASSPQGPSSYNSPLHF. CDR3 nucleotides: TGTGCCAGCAGCCCGCAGGGGCCGAGCTCCTATAATTCACCCCTCCACTTT.

This clone was picked up a small number of times. The chain combines TRBV29-1 with TRBJ1-1, with 7 bases identical to TRBD1. This CDR3 is built from 13 residues. The V gene end was trimmed by 3 bases and the J gene end by 5 bases; junction bases not matched to a gene: 6. The V gene's germline CDR1 is SQVTM and CDR2 ANQGSEA. The CDR3 DNA reads TGCAGCGTTGAGACAGGGCGAGGAACTGAAGCTTTCTTT. Encoded protein: CSVETGRGTEAFF.

This clone came up a few times. This sequence joins TRBV27 and TRBJ1-2, with D uncertain. V lost 6 bases and J 8 bases, leaving 16 bases between the germline ends. The germline V gene encodes CDR1 MNHEY and CDR2 SMNVEV (reference sequence). This CDR3 comprises 13 residues. The DNA for the CDR3 is TGTGCCAGCAGCACTGGGCCAATCAACGGCTACACCTTC. Translating gives CASSTGPINGYTF.

This clone was observed a few times. This rearrangement joins TRBV27 to TRBJ2-2; D not certain. The CDR3 has 13 amino acids. The V and J ends lost 3 bases and 1 base respectively, with 3 bases between them. Germline assignment: CDR1 MNHEY and CDR2 SMNVEV (reference sequence). The CDR3 is CASSLKNTGELFF. CDR3 nucleotides: TGTGCCAGCAGTTTGAAGAACACCGGGGAGCTGTTTTTT.

This clone was seen at least ten times. The CDR3 loop reads CASSPSRANRNIQYF. The CDR3 DNA follows: TGTGCCAGCTCACCAAGCAGGGCTAACAGGAACATTCAGTACTTC. This chain uses TRBV18 with TRBJ2-4, with D possibly TRBD1 on 5 matching bases. Germline-derived CDR1 and CDR2 are KGHSH and LQKENI. Trimming left V 2 bases short and J 7 bases short, with 15 bases between. This CDR3 is 15 amino acids long.

This clone was counted between two and nine times. This CDR3 is CASTPRVKYNSPLHF. The CDR3 nucleotides read TGTGCCAGCACGCCGAGGGTGAAGTATAATTCACCCCTCCACTTT. The chain is built from TRBV2 and TRBJ1-6; no clear D gene. The germline gives CDR1 SNHLY, CDR2 FYNNEI. The CDR3 has 15 residues. V was cut by 7 bases and J by 4 bases, with 14 bases left in between.

This clone was observed a few times. V is TRBV7-2 and J is TRBJ1-6; D is unclear. The CDR3 is 14 residues long. Between the trimmed V and J ends, which lost 1 base and 8 bases, there was a span of 9 bases. Per germline, CDR1 SGHTA and CDR2 FQGNSA. This chain's CDR3 is CASSLEGIYSPLHF. The CDR3 bases are TGTGCCAGCAGCTTAGAAGGAATATATTCACCCCTCCACTTT.

The genes are TRBV29-1 and TRBJ1-1, with D unresolved. Per germline, CDR1 SQVTM and CDR2 ANQGSEA. Trimming pared 5 bases from V and 2 bases from J, leaving 6 bases between. CDR3 length equals 11 residues. CDR3 DNA: TGCAGCGTTTCAGCTAACACTGAAGCTTTCTTT. Translation gives CSVSANTEAFF.

Points on this clone: One end of the junction is discordant with germline, which a read error may explain. The chain has TRBV4-2 and TRBJ1-1; D may be TRBD1 (5 bases). Germline V gives CDR1 LGHNA, CDR2 YNFKEQ. CDR3 size: 13 residues. This CDR3 reads CASSQEGEPHLKF. The DNA of the CDR3 is TGTGCCAGCAGCCAAGAAGGGGAACCTCACCTGAAATTT.

The genes are TRBV5-6 and TRBJ2-1; no definite D call. The CDR3 extends over 14 amino acids. V shed 3 bases and J shed 6 bases, with 13 bases lying between them. Germline-derived CDR1 and CDR2 are SGHDT and YYEEEE. The CDR3 loop reads CASSSRTFSNEQFF. CDR3 DNA: TGTGCCAGCAGCTCTCGGACCTTCTCCAATGAGCAGTTCTTC.

This chain joins TRBV30 and TRBJ1-2, with D maybe TRBD1 (6 bases). Germline CDR1 reads GTSNPN; CDR2 reads SVGIG (reference sequence). Trimming took off 5 bases at V and 8 bases at J, with 15 bases between the two ends. CDR3 size: 12 residues. As DNA, the CDR3 is TGTGCCTGGGTAAAACAGGGTGGCGGCTACACCTTC. This codes for CAWVKQGGGYTF.

The V and J genes are TRBV6-5 and TRBJ1-2; 12 bases agree with TRBD1. J gave up 7 bases and V 4 bases, and 4 bases lay outside the gene matches. This CDR3 spans 14 amino acids. CDR1 and CDR2 from the germline V gene are MNHEY and SVGAGI. The CDR3 here is CASSWGQGARGYTF. CDR3 bases: TGTGCCAGCAGTTGGGGACAGGGGGCGCGTGGCTACACCTTC.

The chain has TRBV29-1 and TRBJ1-2; D gene uncertain. V lost 7 bases, J lost 2 bases, and 14 bases lay in between. From germline, CDR1 is SQVTM and CDR2 ANQGSEA. The CDR3 consists of 13 residues. The CDR3 DNA reads as TGCAGCGCCATGATCGGGAACAACTATGGCTACACCTTC. Translation gives CSAMIGNNYGYTF.

The gene calls are TRBV4-3 and TRBJ2-2, with no clear D. Germline V gives CDR1 LGHNA, CDR2 YSLEER. The CDR3 length is 14 residues. Trimming took off 0 bases at V and 3 bases at J, with 5 bases between the two ends. The CDR3 DNA reads as TGCGCCAGCAGCCAAGAGCGTCACACCGGGGAGCTGTTTTTT. It codes for CASSQERHTGELFF.

This clone has a handful of counts. The chain joins TRBV19 to TRBJ1-5; 10 nucleotides match TRBD1. CDR1 is LNHDA, CDR2 SQIVND, per germline (reference sequence). The CDR3 consists of 13 residues. J was trimmed by 10 bases and V by 8 bases; bases with no gene match: 8. CDR3 residues: CASAGTGVRPQHF. CDR3 sequence (DNA): TGTGCCAGTGCGGGGACAGGGGTACGTCCCCAGCATTTT.

This chain links TRBV29-1 with TRBJ1-2, with a weak D call TRBD1 (5 bases). The length of the CDR3 is 11 residues. Trimming took off 4 bases at V and 8 bases at J, with 11 bases between the two ends. Germline assignment: CDR1 SQVTM and CDR2 ANQGSEA. The CDR3 here is CSVAGLLGYTF. CDR3 DNA: TGCAGCGTTGCAGGGTTGTTAGGCTACACCTTC.

This clone appeared once. The V call is TRBV2, the J call TRBJ1-2; 9 bases agree with TRBD1. V lost 7 bases, J lost 2 bases, and 5 bases stayed unmatched. CDR1 is SNHLY and CDR2 is FYNNEI in the germline V gene. The CDR3 contains 14 residues. CDR3 nucleotides: TGTGCCAGCATTGGGACAGGGAGGAACTATGGCTACACCTTC. Translating gives CASIGTGRNYGYTF.

The rearrangement uses TRBV11-3 and TRBJ2-1; no clear D gene. V lost 1 base and J 8 bases, leaving 9 bases between the germline ends. There are 13 residues in the CDR3. The germline V gene encodes CDR1 SGHNT and CDR2 YENEEA. In DNA form, the CDR3 reads TGTGCCAGCAGCTTAGCGGCTTGGGATGAGCAGTTCTTC. This encodes CASSLAAWDEQFF.

CDR3 in amino acids: CASRAGTQAFYEQYF. As DNA, the CDR3 is TGCGCCAGCAGAGCCGGGACGCAGGCCTTCTACGAGCAGTACTTC. This chain uses TRBV5-1 with TRBJ2-7; D is possibly TRBD1 or TRBD2 (5 bases each). Germline CDR1 and CDR2: SGHRS and YFSETQ. This CDR3 contains 15 residues. Trimming stripped 5 bases from V and 3 bases from J, with 18 bases between.